These 8 T cell receptor beta chains originate from one sample sequenced in a study of T cell clonotyping in hematopoietic cell transplantation. Clones were read by immunoSEQ multiplex PCR, and TCRdb kept only the in-frame ones, dropping some. The sample lists 15,000 to 20,000 clones, about 85% occurring once. Sequencing used PBMCs, obtained 100 days after allogeneic stem cell transplant. The receptors come from a male patient aged 60-69 years who had an allogeneic stem cell transplant from a related donor, so the T cells may come from the graft donor. Some clones in this sample may be carry-over from other donors' samples.

The chain uses TRBV6-5 and TRBJ1-2, with TRBD1 matching over 9 bases. The CDR3 is 14 residues long. Per germline, CDR1 MNHEY and CDR2 SVGAGI. The junction had 7 bases not matched to a gene; V was cut back by 6 bases and J by 5 bases. CDR3 in amino acids: CASRQRDREYGYTF. In nucleotides, the CDR3 is TGTGCCAGCAGACAAAGGGACAGGGAATATGGCTACACCTTC.

The rearrangement joins TRBV5-1 to TRBJ1-6; D is uncertain. This CDR3 contains 14 residues. CDR1 is SGHRS, CDR2 YFSETQ, per germline. Trimming stripped 4 bases from V and 6 bases from J, with 11 bases between. The CDR3 nucleotides read TGCGCCAGCAGCGCTTCGGACCTTAATTCACCCCTCCACTTT. Translated, it gives CASSASDLNSPLHF.

The J gene is TRBJ1-2, the V gene TRBV10-3; the D gene is possibly TRBD1 (6 bases). Trimming took 3 bases from V and 6 from J, leaving 8 bases between them. The CDR3 loop spans 12 amino acids. The germline V gene has CDR1 ENHRY and CDR2 SYGVKD. The CDR3 DNA reads TGTGCCATCAGTGACAGGGGTGATGGCTACACCTTC. It codes for CAISDRGDGYTF.

This clone was seen only a few times. CDR3 amino acids: CASVDRGSTEAFF. CDR3 in DNA: TGTGCCAGCGTAGACAGGGGAAGCACTGAAGCTTTCTTT. This chain uses TRBV2 with TRBJ1-1; 8 nucleotides agree with TRBD1. V was clipped by 8 bases and J by 4 bases; unmatched bases: 6. The CDR3 loop spans 13 amino acids. The V gene's germline CDR1 is SNHLY and CDR2 FYNNEI.

This rearrangement joins TRBV9 to TRBJ1-1; D unresolved. V was clipped by 3 bases and J by 0 bases, with 9 bases between them. Germline V gene sequence: CDR1 SGDLS, CDR2 YYNGEE. This CDR3 comprises 14 residues. CDR3 loop: CASSAKSMNTEAFF. The CDR3 DNA reads TGTGCCAGCAGCGCGAAATCCATGAACACTGAAGCTTTCTTT.

The chain uses TRBV27 and TRBJ1-4, with TRBD1 identical over 10 bases. Trimming cost V 2 bases and J 7 bases; bases outside gene matches: 4. Germline V CDR1 and CDR2: MNHEY, SMNVEV (reference sequence). The CDR3 extends over 15 amino acids. The CDR3 here is CASSLAGTGVEKLFF. Here the CDR3 DNA reads TGTGCCAGCAGTTTAGCCGGGACAGGGGTTGAAAAACTGTTTTTT. Looking up the rest from reference TRBV27 and TRBJ1-4 gives the full variable domain: EAQVTQNPRYLITVTGKKLTVTCSQNMNHEYMSWYRQDPGLGLRQIYYSMNVEVTDKGDVPEGYKVSRKEKRNFPLILESPSPNQTSLYFCASSLAGTGVEKLFFGSGTQLSVL.

The V call is TRBV4-2, the J call TRBJ2-3, with TRBD1 as a possible D gene (5 bases). The CDR3 has 15 residues. Per germline, CDR1 LGHNA and CDR2 YNFKEQ. V was trimmed by 1 base and J by 4 bases, leaving 12 bases between them. CDR3 sequence: CASSQVGVEADTQYF. CDR3 nucleotides: TGTGCCAGCAGCCAAGTAGGGGTCGAGGCAGATACGCAGTATTTT.

As DNA, the CDR3 is TGTGCCAGCAGCCACTCTAGCGGGGAGGCCACCGGGGAGCTGTTTTTT. It yields the protein CASSHSSGEATGELFF. The V and J genes are TRBV7-2 and TRBJ2-2; 9 nucleotides match TRBD2. Germline values: CDR1 SGHTA, CDR2 FQGNSA. This CDR3 comprises 16 residues. Trimming removed 5 bases from V and 4 bases from J; junction bases left unmatched: 8.